The 14 T cell receptor beta chains listed next were all sequenced from one sample in a study of shared clonotypes between healthy human individuals. The naive CD8 subset, CD45RO-negative cells positively selected for CCR7, excluded terminally differentiated effector memory CD45RA+ cells. Method: immunoSEQ multiplex PCR; TCRdb's copy keeps in-frame clones and lacks some. The sample holds approximately 2,000,000 clones; 80% to 95% are singletons and the top ten take about 1.7%. Sequences were obtained from naive CD8+ T cells from PBMCs. The source is a man aged 18 to 29 in good health. Some clones in this sample may be carry-over from other donors' samples.

The V call is TRBV4-1, the J call TRBJ1-3, with D hard to call. Germline assignment: CDR1 MGHRA and CDR2 YSYEKL. V lost 2 bases, J lost 0 bases, and 8 bases lay in between. The CDR3 length is 15 residues. This CDR3 reads CASSQITSSGNTIYF. The CDR3 nucleotides read TGCGCCAGCAGCCAAATAACCTCCTCTGGAAACACCATATATTTT.

This chain uses TRBV19 with TRBJ1-2; no reliable D call. The CDR3 sequence is 14 residues long. The germline V gene has CDR1 LNHDA and CDR2 SQIVND (reference sequence). Trimming pared 0 bases from V and 4 bases from J, leaving 9 bases between. CDR3 nucleotides: TGTGCCAGTAGTATAGACGGGGTCCTCTATGGCTACACCTTC. This encodes CASSIDGVLYGYTF.

The chain employs TRBV7-2 and TRBJ2-7; 9 positions agree with TRBD1. Germline V gene sequence: CDR1 SGHTA, CDR2 FQGNSA. V lost 4 bases to trimming and J lost 6 bases; unmatched junction nucleotides: 4. The CDR3 consists of 13 residues. The CDR3: CASSSGQGAEQYF. The CDR3, as DNA: TGTGCCAGCAGCTCGGGACAGGGTGCCGAGCAGTACTTC.

The chain uses TRBV19 and TRBJ1-5; 8 nucleotides match TRBD1. Per the germline V gene, CDR1 is LNHDA and CDR2 is SQIVND (reference sequence). Unmatched junction bases numbered 10, after V lost 5 bases and J lost 7 bases. This CDR3 region has 15 residues. For the CDR3, the DNA is TGTGCCAGTAGTCTTATCGACAGGGGACAGCAGCCCCAGCATTTT. It encodes CASSLIDRGQQPQHF.

This rearrangement joins TRBV9 to TRBJ1-3; TRBD1 is a possible D gene (5 bases). The CDR3 runs 15 residues. The ends were cut back, 4 bases at V and 8 bases at J, with 19 bases in the middle. Germline loops: CDR1 SGDLS, CDR2 YYNGEE. The DNA for the CDR3 is TGTGCCAGCAGCTCTTCCCCGGGGCTGTTAGACACCATATATTTT. Translated, it gives CASSSSPGLLDTIYF.

The chain carries TRBV4-3 and TRBJ2-7, with a tentative D call TRBD1 (6 bases). Trimming shortened V by 0 bases and J by 4 bases, and 13 bases separated the two germline ends. Germline V gene lookup returns CDR1 LGHNA and CDR2 YSLEER. The CDR3 is 15 amino acids. The CDR3 DNA is TGCGCCAGCAGCCAAGATTTCAGGGGCGCGTACGAGCAGTACTTC. It specifies CASSQDFRGAYEQYF.

In its sample, this clone was seen once. V usage is TRBV28 and J usage is TRBJ2-2, with 7 bases fitting TRBD2. The CDR3 sequence is 17 residues long. J was trimmed by 3 bases and V by 1 base; bases with no gene match: 8. CDR1 and CDR2 from the germline V gene are MDHEN and SYDVKM. CDR3 DNA sequence: TGTGCCAGCAGTTTATACCGTCTAGCGGTCCACACCGGGGAGCTGTTTTTT. It is translated as CASSLYRLAVHTGELFF. Filled out from reference TRBV28 and TRBJ2-2, the complete variable domain reads DVKVTQSSRYLVKRTGEKVFLECVQDMDHENMFWYRQDPGLGLRLIYFSYDVKMKEKGDIPEGYSVSREKKERFSLILESASTNQTSMYLCASSLYRLAVHTGELFFGEGSRLTVL.

V gene TRBV19 combines with J gene TRBJ1-5, with D maybe TRBD1 (6 bases). The germline CDR1 and CDR2 sequences are LNHDA and SQIVND (reference sequence). The ends were cut back, 4 bases at V and 2 bases at J, with 27 bases in the middle. This CDR3 is 20 amino acids long. The CDR3 loop is CASSTATLSWRGVGNQPQHF. Here the CDR3 DNA reads TGTGCCAGTAGTACCGCAACCCTGAGTTGGAGGGGGGTTGGCAATCAGCCCCAGCATTTT.

CDR3 loop: CASSLDLVRGNTGELFF. Written as DNA, the CDR3 is TGTGCCAGCAGCTTAGATCTCGTCAGGGGGAACACCGGGGAGCTGTTTTTT. The J gene is TRBJ2-2, the V gene TRBV11-1; maybe TRBD1 (6 bases). Germline-derived CDR1 and CDR2 are SGHAT and FQDESV (reference sequence). V was cut by 1 base and J by 1 base, with 13 bases left in between. The CDR3 runs to 17 residues.

To note about this clone: It is likely a read error, because the conserved phenylalanine at the end of the CDR3 is missing. It is unclear where the CDR3 begins or ends on the DNA, so no DNA is shown, and the CDR3 is as TCRdb lists it. CDR3 region: CASSENPTGPIWI. J is TRBJ1-2 and V is TRBV6-1. Looked up from germline, CDR1 is MNHNS and CDR2 is SASEGT. The CDR3 spans 13 amino acids, including both terminal residues.

This clone is a singleton in its sample. The chain joins TRBV27 to TRBJ2-3; D may be TRBD2 (5 bases). Trimming removed 11 bases from V and 0 bases from J, with 12 bases in between. Germline V gene data show CDR1 as MNHEY and CDR2 as SMNVEV (reference sequence). This CDR3 region has 13 residues. CDR3 amino acids: CAARAGSTDTQYF. In DNA, the CDR3 is TGTGCCGCGAGGGCGGGTAGCACAGATACGCAGTATTTT.

CDR3 DNA: TGTGCCAGCAGCGTCAGCGGAAACTCCTACGAGCAGTACTTC. Translated, it gives CASSVSGNSYEQYF. The chain employs TRBV7-2 and TRBJ2-5, with D possibly being TRBD2 (5 bases). The end of the DNA fits TRBJ2-7 better, so the J call may be wrong. Germline V gene lookup returns CDR1 SGHTA and CDR2 FQGNSA. The CDR3 is 14 amino acids.

This chain links TRBV7-2 with TRBJ2-1; TRBD2 aligns across 14 bases. The germline CDR1 and CDR2 sequences are SGHTA and FQGNSA. CDR3 length: 18 residues. V lost 3 bases to trimming and J lost 4 bases; unmatched junction nucleotides: 8. The CDR3 DNA sequence: TGTGCCAGCAGCTTCCCCCAGGGACTAGCGGGGGATTACAATGAGCAGTTCTTC. Amino acids: CASSFPQGLAGDYNEQFF.

This chain links TRBV7-9 with TRBJ1-2; TRBD1 aligns across 9 bases. Per germline, CDR1 SEHNR and CDR2 FQNEAQ (reference sequence). Trimming at V came to 5 bases and at J to 7 bases, leaving 5 bases not matched to a gene. This CDR3 region has 13 residues. CDR3 coding DNA: TGTGCCAGCAGCCCCCGGGACAGGGCTGGCTACACCTTC. It is translated as CASSPRDRAGYTF.